This TCR beta chain was captured by sequencing in a study of radiotherapy plus CTLA-4 blockade in lung cancer. Study as a whole: Of the patients, 15% to 20% showed objective responses and around 29% attained disease control. Whole-study findings and limits: Early clonal dynamics of blood T cells, together with interferon-beta, were reported as the best response predictor. Tumor-derived TCR clones expanded in blood after radiotherapy plus ipilimumab.

About this clone: What it binds is unknown.

CTLA-4 blockade with ipilimumab, together with focal radiation, was given to patients with chemo-refractory metastatic non-small-cell lung cancer. The CDR3 contains 20 residues. Trimming left V 2 bases short and J 6 bases short, with 30 bases between. CDR1 and CDR2 from the germline V gene are SGHNT and YENEEA. Produced via immunoSEQ multiplex PCR; TCRdb's table is partial and in-frame only. The sample lists about 68,000 clones, 79% occurring once. The sample was peripheral blood, taken from a patient treated with radiotherapy plus ipilimumab. The gene calls are TRBV11-3 and TRBJ2-3; D possibly corresponds to TRBD2 (6 bases). This receptor was obtained from a human donor with non-small cell lung cancer who had a complete response to radiotherapy plus ipilimumab. The DNA for the CDR3 is TGTGCCAGCAGCTTACCCCTCAGTGGGGGGATTGGGGTACTATGGGATACGCAGTATTTT. Translation: CASSLPLSGGIGVLWDTQYF.